This T cell receptor beta chain emerged from a study of T cell responses to AZD1222 COVID-19 vaccine. About this clone: Its target is unknown.

Clones were read by immunoSEQ multiplex PCR, and TCRdb kept only the in-frame ones, dropping some. The sample holds about 120,000 clones, 87% seen once. The length of the CDR3 is 15 residues. Between the trimmed V and J ends, which lost 2 bases and 3 bases, there was a span of 12 bases. CDR1 and CDR2 from the germline V gene are MNHEY and SVGEGT. Study-wide findings and caveats: The study found Spike-specific TCR breadth and depth rose after two AZD1222 doses. Repertoire samples came only from after the peak T cell response.

This receptor was obtained from an adult in good health. This sample comprised peripheral blood, obtained on day 0 of AZD1222 vaccination. This chain links TRBV6-2 or TRBV6-3 with TRBJ2-3; perhaps TRBD2 as D (6 bases). CDR3 nucleotide sequence: TGTGCCAGCAGTTACAGAGCGGGTGTGACAGATACGCAGTATTTT. Translating it yields CASSYRAGVTDTQYF.